This TCR beta chain was sequenced during a study of T cell responses to AZD1222 COVID-19 vaccine. Method: immunoSEQ multiplex PCR; TCRdb's copy keeps in-frame clones and lacks some. This table holds about 120,000 clones, roughly nine tenths found once. V was pared by 0 bases and J by 8 bases, with 4 bases of the junction left unmatched. Germline CDR1 reads SGHDT; CDR2 reads YYEEEE. There are 13 residues in the CDR3. The rearrangement uses TRBV5-6 and TRBJ1-1, with 7 bases fitting TRBD1. This clonotype was obtained from an adult in good health. The sample consisted of peripheral blood, taken on day 0 of AZD1222 vaccination. As DNA, the CDR3 is TGTGCCAGCAGCTTGGCCTCGGACAGGGAAGCTTTCTTT. Translated: CASSLASDREAFF.